Detailed here is one T cell receptor beta chain. TCRdb called the RT-PCR reads again in MiXCR, with one record for every CDR3 protein. The sample has 500,000 to 750,000 distinct CDR3 sequences; 13% to 15% are singletons. This sample was taken from a study of response to subunit inactivated influenza vaccine. CDR3 size: 12 residues. CDR1 and CDR2 from the germline V gene are MNHEY and SVGAGI. Trimming cost V 7 bases and J 3 bases, with 8 bases left between them. Here the sequenced sample was PBMCs from blood, taken 11 to 12 days after vaccination. The chain uses TRBV6-5 and TRBJ2-3; a weak D match, TRBD1 (6 bases). This receptor was identified in a man between 50 and 59 years old who received an inactivated influenza vaccine. This CDR3 is CASKTGTDTQYF. The CDR3 bases are TGTGCCAGCAAAACAGGGACAGATACGCAGTATTTT.